This T cell receptor beta chain was identified during a study of cytomegalovirus exposure and HLA in healthy donors. This clone was seen only a few times. Its target is unknown. Study-level findings and limits: In vitro, three CMV-associated chains proved specific for CMV antigens.

CDR3 length: 14 amino acids. Germline V gene sequence: CDR1 SGDLS, CDR2 YYNGEE. The junction had 2 bases not matched to a gene; V was cut back by 3 bases and J by 0 bases. TCRdb keeps only in-frame clones here, not all; method: immunoSEQ multiplex PCR. The sample consists of approximately 160,000 clones, approximately 86% of them appearing once. The clonotype was recovered from a young woman in good health and CMV-seronegative. Sample: PBMCs. The chain couples TRBV9 to TRBJ2-7; TRBD2 matches 8 bases. The CDR3 region is CASSASGGSYEQYF. The CDR3 DNA sequence: TGTGCCAGCAGCGCCAGCGGGGGCTCCTACGAGCAGTACTTC.